Listed here are 23 T cell receptor beta chains from one sample, sequenced in a study of T cell responses to AZD1222 COVID-19 vaccine. Assay: immunoSEQ multiplex PCR; the TCRdb copy retains only in-frame clones and omits some. The sample includes roughly 91,000 clones, about 90% of them seen just once. Sequenced material: peripheral blood, taken on day 0 of AZD1222 vaccination. The receptors come from an adult in good health.

The J gene is TRBJ1-1, the V gene TRBV4-2; D call uncertain. CDR3 length equals 13 residues. V shed 3 bases and J shed 6 bases, with 11 bases lying between them. CDR1 and CDR2 from the germline V gene are LGHNA and YNFKEQ. Written as DNA, the CDR3 is TGTGCCAGCAGCCACTTGTCTGGCGCTGAAGCTTTCTTT. Translating gives CASSHLSGAEAFF.

The J gene is TRBJ1-5, the V gene TRBV3-1 (or the pseudogene TRBV3-2); possible D gene TRBD1, 5 bases. The CDR3 runs to 12 residues. Germline V gene data show CDR1 as LGHDT and CDR2 as YNNKEL (reference sequence). V shed 5 bases and J shed 7 bases, with 9 bases lying between them. The CDR3 here is CASSAQGQPQHF. In DNA, the CDR3 is TGTGCCAGCAGCGCCCAGGGACAGCCCCAGCATTTT.

This clone appeared a few times. V is TRBV6-5 and J is TRBJ2-3; 9 bases agree with TRBD2. CDR3 size: 15 residues. Trimming took 6 bases from V and 4 from J; bases not matched to a gene: 8. From germline, CDR1 is MNHEY and CDR2 SVGAGI. CDR3 amino acids: CASSDVGGGADTQYF. In nucleotides, the CDR3 is TGTGCCAGCAGCGACGTGGGCGGGGGGGCAGATACGCAGTATTTT.

This clone was counted a single time. The chain links TRBV4-2 to TRBJ1-2; a possible D gene is TRBD1 (6 bases). This CDR3 comprises 13 residues. V was pared by 3 bases and J by 8 bases, with 13 bases between. Germline assignment: CDR1 LGHNA and CDR2 YNFKEQ. In DNA form, the CDR3 reads TGTGCCAGCAGCCAGCGGGGGGCGGAAGGCTACACCTTC. This gives the protein CASSQRGAEGYTF.

DNA for the CDR3: TGTGCCAGCTCTCTTGATCCGGGACAGGGGATTGAAGGCTACACCTTC. It codes for CASSLDPGQGIEGYTF. The chain recombines TRBV18 with TRBJ1-2, with TRBD1 matching 10 bases. CDR1 is KGHSH and CDR2 is LQKENI in the germline V gene. The V and J ends lost 6 bases and 8 bases, in that order; junction bases with no gene match: 15. The CDR3 length is 16 residues.

Note on this clone: A read error may produce the germline difference seen at one junction end. The chain uses TRBV5-1 and TRBJ1-2, with 8 bases that match TRBD1. Looked up from germline, CDR1 is SGHRS and CDR2 is YFSETQ. There are 16 residues in the CDR3. CDR3 amino acids: CASSLLAGGADYGYTF. The CDR3 bases are TGTGCCAGCAGCTTGTTGGCAGGGGGCGCGGACTATGGCTACACCTTC.

The CDR3 protein is CSVEVGTHPSDEQFF. CDR3 nucleotides: TGCAGCGTTGAAGTTGGGACCCACCCTAGCGATGAGCAGTTCTTC. The gene calls are TRBV29-1 and TRBJ2-1, with D possibly TRBD2 on 6 matching bases. The CDR3 has 15 residues. Germline CDR1 and CDR2: SQVTM and ANQGSEA. V was pared by 1 base and J by 8 bases, with 18 bases between.

The chain uses TRBV6-1 and TRBJ2-7; no clear D. The germline CDR1 and CDR2 sequences are MNHNS and SASEGT. CDR3 size: 13 residues. Trimming cost V 2 bases and J 7 bases, with 12 bases left between them. Written as DNA, the CDR3 is TGTGCCAGCAGTGAATCGGTGATTAGAGAGCAGTACGTC. Translation gives CASSESVIREQYV.

The CDR3 region is CASSYGALKETQYF. The DNA for the CDR3 is TGTGCCAGCAGTTACGGGGCTTTGAAAGAGACCCAGTACTTC. This chain uses TRBV6-2 or TRBV6-3 with TRBJ2-5; D might be TRBD1 (5 bases). The CDR3 sequence is 14 residues long. Per the germline V gene, CDR1 is MNHEY and CDR2 is SVGEGT. Trimming left V 2 bases short and J 3 bases short, with 10 bases between.

V usage is TRBV19 and J usage is TRBJ2-1; D is undetermined. Trimming shortened V by 6 bases and J by 12 bases, and 15 bases separated the two germline ends. The CDR3 is 12 residues long. Germline CDR1 LNHDA, CDR2 SQIVND (reference sequence). The CDR3 sequence: CASSVGNNRQFF. In nucleotides, the CDR3 is TGTGCCAGTAGCGTGGGGAATAATAGGCAGTTCTTC.

V and J are TRBV5-8 and TRBJ2-3; 11 nucleotides line up with TRBD2. The CDR3 covers 16 residues. The V gene end was trimmed by 4 bases and the J gene end by 2 bases; junction bases not matched to a gene: 6. Germline V gives CDR1 SGHTS, CDR2 YDEGEE. Written as DNA, the CDR3 is TGTGCCAGCAGCCCCGGGACTAGCGGTTACACAGATACGCAGTATTTT. It is translated as CASSPGTSGYTDTQYF.

CDR3 region: CASSTGQETQYF. As DNA, the CDR3 is TGTGCCAGCAGCACAGGCCAAGAGACCCAGTACTTC. The J gene is TRBJ2-5, the V gene TRBV2; a weak D match, TRBD1 (5 bases). The CDR3 loop spans 12 amino acids. Germline assignment: CDR1 SNHLY and CDR2 FYNNEI. V was clipped by 6 bases and J by 1 base, with 6 bases between them.

The chain couples TRBV11-3 to TRBJ1-1; D may be TRBD1 (6 bases). The length of the CDR3 is 14 residues. CDR1 and CDR2 from the germline V gene are SGHNT and YENEEA. The V end was cut by 1 base, the J end by 4 bases, with 10 bases between. CDR3 region: CASSLGRGSTEAFF. The CDR3 DNA reads as TGTGCCAGCAGCTTAGGAAGGGGGAGCACTGAAGCTTTCTTT.

V is TRBV7-9 and J is TRBJ2-5, with D possibly TRBD2 on 5 matching bases. The CDR3 is 14 residues long. Germline V gene data show CDR1 as SEHNR and CDR2 as FQNEAQ (reference sequence). V lost 5 bases, J lost 1 base, and 11 bases lay in between. CDR3 in amino acids: CASSPDEGQETQYF. The DNA of the CDR3 is TGTGCCAGCAGCCCCGACGAGGGCCAAGAGACCCAGTACTTC.

The chain couples TRBV7-9 to TRBJ1-1, with a tentative D call TRBD1 (5 bases). Per the germline V gene, CDR1 is SEHNR and CDR2 is FQNEAQ (reference sequence). This CDR3 spans 14 amino acids. V shed 1 base and J shed 7 bases, with 13 bases lying between them. Here the CDR3 DNA reads TGTGCCAGCAGCTTAGAAGGGACTTTCATTGAAGCTTTCTTT. Translating gives CASSLEGTFIEAFF.

This clone occurred a few times. This chain uses TRBV29-1 with TRBJ1-1; no definite D call. The CDR3 has 13 residues. V shed 4 bases and J shed 0 bases, with 9 bases lying between them. Germline assignment: CDR1 SQVTM and CDR2 ANQGSEA. DNA for the CDR3: TGCAGCGTTGCGTTCGGCCTGAACACTGAAGCTTTCTTT. Encoded protein: CSVAFGLNTEAFF.

This chain links TRBV3-1 (or the pseudogene TRBV3-2) with TRBJ1-2; D is undetermined. Germline V lookup: CDR1 LGHDT, CDR2 YNNKEL (reference sequence). V was shortened by 3 bases and J by 4 bases, with 15 bases between the two germline ends. The CDR3 covers 15 residues. CDR3 nucleotides: TGTGCCAGCAGCCATAGTGAAGGGTTAAGCTATGGCTACACCTTC. Translation: CASSHSEGLSYGYTF.

The chain combines TRBV4-1 with TRBJ2-7, with 7 nucleotides matching TRBD1. Losses at the gene ends were 3 bases for V and 2 bases for J; bases not matched to a gene: 10. CDR3 length: 16 amino acids. Looked up from germline, CDR1 is MGHRA and CDR2 is YSYEKL. The CDR3, as DNA: TGCGCCAGCAGCCACGCTTCGGGACAGACTACCTACGAGCAGTACTTC. Protein product: CASSHASGQTTYEQYF.

The chain joins TRBV7-8 to TRBJ1-2; 11 nucleotides match TRBD1. CDR1 is SGHVS and CDR2 is FQNEAQ in the germline V gene. The CDR3 sequence is 14 residues long. The V and J ends lost 6 bases and 4 bases, in that order; junction bases with no gene match: 4. CDR3 region: CASSPDRGPYGYTF. The CDR3 coding sequence is TGTGCCAGCAGTCCGGACAGGGGGCCCTATGGCTACACCTTC.

In this sample, this clone turned up once. V usage is TRBV19 and J usage is TRBJ1-1; D ambiguous. The CDR3 extends over 13 amino acids. The germline V gene encodes CDR1 LNHDA and CDR2 SQIVND (reference sequence). Trimming shortened V by 7 bases and J by 1 base, and 10 bases separated the two germline ends. The CDR3 DNA sequence: TGTGCCAGTATTGGATTTCAGAACACTGAAGCTTTCTTT. Translation gives CASIGFQNTEAFF.

This clone is a singleton in its sample. The chain employs TRBV19 and TRBJ2-7; D is tentatively TRBD1 or TRBD2 (5 bases each). The germline V gene has CDR1 LNHDA and CDR2 SQIVND (reference sequence). The CDR3 contains 15 residues. V was clipped by 3 bases and J by 2 bases, with 14 bases between them. Here the CDR3 reads CASSMGSGTPYEQYF. The CDR3 DNA reads as TGTGCCAGTAGTATGGGGTCAGGGACCCCCTACGAGCAGTACTTC. The full variable domain, rest sourced from reference TRBV19 and TRBJ2-7, is DGGITQSPKYLFRKEGQNVTLSCEQNLNHDAMYWYRQDPGQGLRLIYYSQIVNDFQKGDIAEGYSVSREKKESFPLTVTSAQKNPTAFYLCASSMGSGTPYEQYFGPGTRLTVT.

CDR3 sequence: CASSEPRQGGTDTQYF. The CDR3 DNA sequence: TGTGCCAGCAGCGAACCCCGACAGGGAGGCACAGATACGCAGTATTTT. The V call is TRBV11-3, the J call TRBJ2-3, with 7 bases fitting TRBD1. The CDR3 is 16 amino acids. The V gene's germline CDR1 is SGHNT and CDR2 YENEEA. Trimming at V came to 5 bases and at J to 1 base, leaving 9 bases not matched to a gene. Based on the CDR3 plus reference TRBV11-3 and TRBJ2-3, the full variable domain is EAGVVQSPRYKIIEKKQPVAFWCNPISGHNTLYWYLQNLGQGPELLIRYENEEAVDDSQLPKDRFSAERLKGVDSTLKIQPAELGDSAVYLCASSEPRQGGTDTQYFGPGTRLTVL.

J is TRBJ2-5 and V is TRBV12-3 or TRBV12-4; D is unresolved. The CDR3 is 13 amino acids. V was shortened by 5 bases and J by 5 bases, with 12 bases between the two germline ends. CDR3 coding DNA: TGTGCCAGCAGTCCGACGGTGGTTGAGACCCAGTACTTC. This gives the protein CASSPTVVETQYF.